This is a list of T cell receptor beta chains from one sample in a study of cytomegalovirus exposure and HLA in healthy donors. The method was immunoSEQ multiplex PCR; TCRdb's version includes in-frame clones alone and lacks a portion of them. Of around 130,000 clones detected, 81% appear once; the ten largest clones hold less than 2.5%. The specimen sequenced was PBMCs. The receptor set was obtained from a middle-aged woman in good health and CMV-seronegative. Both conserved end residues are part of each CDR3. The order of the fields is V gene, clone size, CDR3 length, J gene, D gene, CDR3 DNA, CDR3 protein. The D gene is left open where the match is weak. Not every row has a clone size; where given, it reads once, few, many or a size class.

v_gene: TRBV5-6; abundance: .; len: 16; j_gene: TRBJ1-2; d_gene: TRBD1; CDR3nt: TGTGCCAGCAGCCAGACCGCAGGGGGAATTCGGGGCGGCTACACCTTC; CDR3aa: CASSQTAGGIRGGYTF
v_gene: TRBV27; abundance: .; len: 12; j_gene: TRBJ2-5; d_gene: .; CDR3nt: TGTGCCAGCAGTTTAAGGGGCGAGACCCAGTACTTC; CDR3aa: CASSLRGETQYF
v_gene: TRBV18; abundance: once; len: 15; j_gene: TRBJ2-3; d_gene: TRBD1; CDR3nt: TGTGCCAGCTTCCAAACGACAGGGGTTGCAGATACGCAGTATTTT; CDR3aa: CASFQTTGVADTQYF
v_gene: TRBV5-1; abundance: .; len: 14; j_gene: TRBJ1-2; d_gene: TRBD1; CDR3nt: TGCGCCAGCAGTGTAGGGACAGGTGTTTATGGCTACACCTTC; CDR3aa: CASSVGTGVYGYTF
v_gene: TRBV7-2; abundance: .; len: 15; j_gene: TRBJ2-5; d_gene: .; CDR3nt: TGTGCCAGCAGCTTGGAACTAGTGTTATGGGAGACCCAGTACTTC; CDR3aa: CASSLELVLWETQYF
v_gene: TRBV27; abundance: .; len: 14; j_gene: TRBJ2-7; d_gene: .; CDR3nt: TGTGCCAGCATTACGGGACACTTTACCTACGAGCAGTACTTC; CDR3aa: CASITGHFTYEQYF
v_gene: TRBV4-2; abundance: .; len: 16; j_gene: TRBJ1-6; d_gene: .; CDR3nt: TGTGCCAGCAGCCAATTGGGGGGGCCAGATAATTCACCCCTCCACTTT; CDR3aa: CASSQLGGPDNSPLHF
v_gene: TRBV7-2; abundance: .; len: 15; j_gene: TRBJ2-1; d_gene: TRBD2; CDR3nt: TGTGCCAGCAGCCGGACTAGCGGGGGAAGGGATGAGCAGTTCTTC; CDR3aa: CASSRTSGGRDEQFF
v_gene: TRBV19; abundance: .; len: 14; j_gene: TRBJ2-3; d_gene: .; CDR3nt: TGTGCCAGTAGAAGACTCTCATCCACAGATACGCAGTATTTT; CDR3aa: CASRRLSSTDTQYF
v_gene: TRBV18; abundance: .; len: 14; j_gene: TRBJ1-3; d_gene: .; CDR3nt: TGTGCCAGCTCAGAGGACAACTCTGGAAACACCATATATTTT; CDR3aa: CASSEDNSGNTIYF
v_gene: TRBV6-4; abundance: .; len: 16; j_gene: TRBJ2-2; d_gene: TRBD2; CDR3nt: TGTGCCAGCAGTGAGTCGGGACTAGCGAACACCGGGGAGCTGTTTTTT; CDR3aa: CASSESGLANTGELFF
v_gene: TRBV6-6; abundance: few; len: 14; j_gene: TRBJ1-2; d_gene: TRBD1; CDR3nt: TGTGCCAGCAGTTACACAGGGGGTAACTATGGCTACACCTTC; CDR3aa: CASSYTGGNYGYTF
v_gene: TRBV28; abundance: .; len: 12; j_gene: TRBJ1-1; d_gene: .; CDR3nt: TGTGCCAGCAGGACCCAGGGCACCGAAGCTTTCTTT; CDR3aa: CASRTQGTEAFF
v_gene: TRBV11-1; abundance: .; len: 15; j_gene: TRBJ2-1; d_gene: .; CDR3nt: TGTGCCAGCAGCTCGACAGGTAGCTCCTACAATGAGCAGTTCTTC; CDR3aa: CASSSTGSSYNEQFF
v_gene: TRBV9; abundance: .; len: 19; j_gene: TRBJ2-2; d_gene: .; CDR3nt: TGTGCCAGCAGCGTAGAATTGGGCGTGAGGACTCCTAACACCGGGGAGCTGTTTTTT; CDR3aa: CASSVELGVRTPNTGELFF
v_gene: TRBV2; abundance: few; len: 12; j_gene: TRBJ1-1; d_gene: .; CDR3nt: TGTGCCAGCGCAAATCTCGGCACTGAAGCTTTCTTT; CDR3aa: CASANLGTEAFF
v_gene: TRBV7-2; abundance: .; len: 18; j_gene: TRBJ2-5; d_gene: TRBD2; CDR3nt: TGTGCCAGCAGCTTAGTACTAGCGGGAGGGCGGTCGGAAGAGACCCAGTACTTC; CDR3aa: CASSLVLAGGRSEETQYF
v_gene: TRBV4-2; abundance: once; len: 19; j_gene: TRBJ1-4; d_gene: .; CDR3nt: TGTGCCAGCAGCCCCCCCTCGACGTTTAGGGGGGGGGAAAGTGAAAAACTGTTTTTT; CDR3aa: CASSPPSTFRGGESEKLFF
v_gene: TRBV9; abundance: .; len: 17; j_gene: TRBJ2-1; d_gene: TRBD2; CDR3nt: TGTGCCAGCAGCGTAACCAGACTAGCGGGGGGGCCTGATGAGCAGTTCTTC; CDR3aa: CASSVTRLAGGPDEQFF
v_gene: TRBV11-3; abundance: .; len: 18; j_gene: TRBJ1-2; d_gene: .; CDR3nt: TGTGCCAGCAGCGCAACTCCAGAATCCACGGGGTATAACTATGGCTACACCTTC; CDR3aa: CASSATPESTGYNYGYTF
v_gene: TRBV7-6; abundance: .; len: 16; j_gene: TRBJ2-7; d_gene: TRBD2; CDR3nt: TGTGCCAGCAGCTTACTCGTAGCGGGAAACTCCTACGAGCAGTACTTC; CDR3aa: CASSLLVAGNSYEQYF
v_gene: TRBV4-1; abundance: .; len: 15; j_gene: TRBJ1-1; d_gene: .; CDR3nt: TGCGCCAGCAGCCAAGAGGGAGCTCCCGAGACTGAAGCTTTCTTT; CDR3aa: CASSQEGAPETEAFF
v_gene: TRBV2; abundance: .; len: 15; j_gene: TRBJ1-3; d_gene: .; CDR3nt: TGTGCCAGCAACAACTTTGGGGGGTCTGGAAACACCATATATTTT; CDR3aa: CASNNFGGSGNTIYF